A selection of T cell receptor beta chains follows, all from one sample in a study of cytomegalovirus exposure and HLA in healthy donors. Sequencing used immunoSEQ multiplex PCR; TCRdb keeps in-frame clones, though not all of them. The sample table sets out some 130,000 clones. The sequenced sample consisted of PBMCs. The receptors stem from a woman in her forties in good health and CMV-seropositive. CDR3s include the opening cysteine and the closing phenylalanine or tryptophan. D genes are given only for firm matches.

j_gene | d_gene | v_gene | CDR3aa | CDR3nt
TRBJ2-1 | - | TRBV28 | CASSPSGRRDLFSYNEQFF | TGTGCCAGCAGTCCTTCCGGGCGGCGGGACCTATTCTCCTACAATGAGCAGTTCTTC
TRBJ2-3 | - | TRBV29-1 | CSVGDNTDTQYF | TGCAGCGTCGGGGACAACACAGATACGCAGTATTTT
TRBJ2-2 | - | TRBV6-6 | CASSWSVNTGELFF | TGTGCCAGCAGTTGGAGTGTGAACACCGGGGAGCTGTTTTTT
TRBJ1-3 | TRBD1 | TRBV6-1 | CASSVQPGQGSGNTIYF | TGTGCCAGCAGTGTTCAACCGGGACAGGGGTCTGGAAACACCATATATTTT
TRBJ2-7 | - | TRBV9 | CASSVGGTNTAYEQYF | TGTGCCAGCAGCGTAGGGGGGACAAATACTGCCTACGAGCAGTACTTC
TRBJ1-1 | - | TRBV19 | CASSISGNTEAFF | TGTGCCAGTAGTATAAGCGGGAACACTGAAGCTTTCTTT
TRBJ2-7 | TRBD1 | TRBV27 | CASSFLDRAYEQYF | TGTGCCAGCAGTTTTCTGGACAGGGCCTACGAGCAGTACTTC
TRBJ2-3 | - | TRBV5-1 | CASSLLDSQDTQYF | TGCGCCAGCAGCTTACTGGACAGCCAAGATACGCAGTATTTT
TRBJ1-5 | TRBD1 | TRBV7-9 | CASSLARTGDMNNQPQHF | TGTGCCAGCAGCTTAGCTCGGACAGGGGATATGAACAATCAGCCCCAGCATTTT
TRBJ2-1 | TRBD1 | TRBV4-2 | CASSPDRADEQFF | TGTGCCAGCAGCCCGGACAGGGCGGATGAGCAGTTCTTC
TRBJ2-7 | TRBD1 | TRBV25-1 | CASSPGTGSFHEQYF | TGTGCCAGCAGCCCCGGGACAGGGAGTTTCCACGAGCAGTACTTC
TRBJ2-1 | - | TRBV18 | CASSPLPSEGNEQFF | TGTGCCAGCTCACCACTGCCTAGCGAGGGTAATGAGCAGTTCTTC
TRBJ1-5 | - | TRBV7-9 | CASSLEQQPQHF | TGTGCCAGCAGCTTAGAACAACAGCCCCAGCATTTT
TRBJ1-6 | - | TRBV19 | CASSIFEPRGGNSPLHF | TGTGCCAGTAGTATATTTGAGCCCAGGGGCGGTAATTCACCCCTCCACTTT
TRBJ2-2 | - | TRBV14 | CASRKRVGTGELFF | TGTGCCAGCAGGAAGCGGGTAGGCACCGGGGAGCTGTTTTTT
TRBJ1-1 | TRBD1 | TRBV6-1 | CASRAGTANSEAFF | TGTGCCAGCAGGGCGGGGACAGCCAACTCTGAAGCTTTCTTT
TRBJ2-5 | - | TRBV5-1 | CASSFSFIGETQYF | TGCGCCAGCAGCTTTAGTTTTATTGGAGAGACCCAGTACTTC
TRBJ1-3 | - | TRBV5-1 | CASTGLSGNTIYF | TGCGCCAGCACAGGACTCTCTGGAAACACCATATATTTT
TRBJ2-1 | - | TRBV27 | CASSVRESSYNEQFF | TGTGCCAGCAGTGTACGGGAGAGCTCCTACAATGAGCAGTTCTTC
TRBJ2-7 | TRBD2 | TRBV6-6 | CASSHGLAGDEQYF | TGTGCCAGCAGCCACGGACTAGCGGGAGACGAGCAGTACTTC
TRBJ1-2 | - | TRBV4-1 | CASSQAGQSVNYGYTF | TGCGCCAGCAGCCAAGCCGGACAGTCAGTAAACTATGGCTACACCTTC
TRBJ2-7 | - | TRBV30 | CAWSSSAYEQYF | TGTGCCTGGAGTAGCAGCGCCTACGAGCAGTACTTC
TRBJ2-7 | TRBD2 | TRBV9 | CASSAGGRGEGEQYF | TGTGCCAGCAGCGCCGGGGGGCGGGGGGAAGGCGAGCAGTACTTC
TRBJ2-4 | - | TRBV29-1 | CSANGLAKNIQYF | TGCAGCGCAAATGGACTAGCCAAAAACATTCAGTACTTC
TRBJ2-2 | - | TRBV9 | CASSVEGDNTGELFF | TGTGCCAGCAGCGTAGAGGGGGATAACACCGGGGAGCTGTTTTTT
TRBJ2-3 | TRBD2 | TRBV6-5 | CAAGAGDTDTQYF | TGTGCAGCAGGAGCGGGAGACACAGATACGCAGTATTTT
TRBJ2-3 | TRBD2 | TRBV6-4 | CASSEAGEKDTQYF | TGTGCCAGCAGCGAAGCGGGAGAGAAAGATACGCAGTATTTT
TRBJ2-1 | - | TRBV4-1 | CASSQAARRDEQFF | TGCGCCAGCAGCCAAGCTGCCAGGCGCGATGAGCAGTTCTTC
TRBJ1-4 | - | TRBV6-5 | CASRKGATNEKLFF | TGTGCCAGCAGAAAGGGAGCAACTAATGAAAAACTGTTTTTT
TRBJ2-3 | - | TRBV14 | CASSQDRGSDTQYF | TGTGCCAGCAGCCAAGATCGGGGGTCAGATACGCAGTATTTT
TRBJ1-1 | TRBD1 | TRBV28 | CASSFRGRGQYTEAFF | TGTGCCAGCAGTTTCCGGGGCAGGGGGCAATACACTGAAGCTTTCTTT
TRBJ1-1 | TRBD1 | TRBV5-4 | CASSSKTGVNTEAFF | TGTGCCAGCAGTTCAAAAACAGGGGTTAACACTGAAGCTTTCTTT
TRBJ1-1 | - | TRBV7-3 | CASSFWGRTEAFF | TGTGCCAGCAGCTTTTGGGGGAGGACTGAAGCTTTCTTT
TRBJ2-7 | TRBD1 | TRBV5-1 | CASTVTGTGALEQYF | TGCGCCAGCACCGTTACCGGGACAGGGGCCCTCGAGCAGTACTTC
TRBJ2-1 | - | TRBV7-9 | CASSGTLGNEQFF | TGTGCCAGCAGCGGGACTCTCGGTAATGAGCAGTTCTTC
TRBJ2-3 | - | TRBV5-6 | CASSLLRAERDTDTQYF | TGTGCCAGCAGCTTGTTGCGGGCGGAAAGAGACACAGATACGCAGTATTTT
TRBJ2-1 | - | TRBV7-9 | CASSPPRPNEQFF | TGTGCCAGCAGCCCCCCCAGGCCCAATGAGCAGTTCTTC
TRBJ1-3 | - | TRBV6-1 | CASSEQGTGNTIYF | TGTGCCAGCAGTGAACAGGGGACTGGAAACACCATATATTTT
TRBJ2-1 | - | TRBV19 | CASSMSSGNEQFF | TGTGCCAGTAGTATGAGTAGCGGCAATGAGCAGTTCTTC
TRBJ1-4 | - | TRBV28 | CASSLGGRKLFF | TGTGCCAGCAGTTTAGGAGGAAGGAAACTGTTTTTT
TRBJ2-7 | TRBD2 | TRBV7-9 | CASSEMAGGPGEQYF | TGTGCCAGCAGCGAGATGGCGGGAGGGCCGGGGGAGCAGTACTTC
TRBJ2-1 | - | TRBV5-1 | CASSLAGQGGNNEQFF | TGCGCCAGCAGCTTGGCCGGGCAGGGTGGGAACAATGAGCAGTTCTTC
TRBJ2-2 | - | TRBV19 | CASSTRGRGTGELFF | TGTGCCAGTAGCACGAGAGGGCGCGGAACCGGGGAGCTGTTTTTT
TRBJ1-2 | - | TRBV29-1 | CSVTTQGNYGYTF | TGCAGCGTTACAACTCAGGGTAACTATGGCTACACCTTC
TRBJ1-1 | - | TRBV11-2 | CASSSRGAFNTEAFF | TGTGCCAGCAGCTCGCGGGGGGCTTTCAACACTGAAGCTTTCTTT
TRBJ2-7 | TRBD2 | TRBV6-6 | CASSRVVREISYEQYF | TGTGCCAGCAGCCGAGTTGTGCGGGAGATCTCCTACGAGCAGTACTTC
TRBJ2-7 | - | TRBV5-1 | CASSLDYSYEQYF | TGCGCCAGCAGCTTGGATTACAGCTACGAGCAGTACTTC
TRBJ2-1 | TRBD1 | TRBV5-4 | CASSLDTGGWDEQFF | TGTGCCAGCAGCTTGGATACAGGGGGCTGGGATGAGCAGTTCTTC
TRBJ2-1 | TRBD2 | TRBV6-1 | CASSEARLAGEQFF | TGTGCCAGCAGTGAAGCGCGTCTAGCGGGAGAGCAGTTCTTC
TRBJ2-1 | - | TRBV7-9 | CASSLVGGPGGHEQFF | TGTGCCAGCAGCTTAGTGGGGGGACCAGGTGGGCATGAGCAGTTCTTC
TRBJ2-1 | TRBD2 | TRBV19 | CATGTSGSLSYNEQFF | TGTGCCACCGGGACTAGCGGGAGTCTCTCCTACAATGAGCAGTTCTTC